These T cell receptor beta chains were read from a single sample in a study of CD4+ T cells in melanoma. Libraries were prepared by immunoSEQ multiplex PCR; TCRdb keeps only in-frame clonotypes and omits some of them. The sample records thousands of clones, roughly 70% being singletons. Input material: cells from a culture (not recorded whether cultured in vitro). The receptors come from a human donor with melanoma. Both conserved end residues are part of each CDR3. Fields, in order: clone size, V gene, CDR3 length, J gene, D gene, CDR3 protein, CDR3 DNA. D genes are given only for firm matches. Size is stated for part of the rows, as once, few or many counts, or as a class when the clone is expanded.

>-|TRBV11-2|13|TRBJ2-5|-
CASSLASQETQYF
TGTGCCAGCAGCTTAGCATCGCAAGAGACCCAGTACTTC
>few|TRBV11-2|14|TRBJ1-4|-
CASSIGPGWEKLFF
TGTGCCAGCAGTATAGGGCCGGGATGGGAAAAACTGTTTTTT
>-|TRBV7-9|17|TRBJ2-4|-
CASSSTGHRLAKNIQYF
TGTGCCAGCAGCTCCACGGGACACCGCCTAGCCAAAAACATTCAGTACTTC
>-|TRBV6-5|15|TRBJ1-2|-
CASSYSRGEFYGYTF
TGTGCCAGCAGTTACTCGCGGGGAGAATTCTATGGCTACACCTTC
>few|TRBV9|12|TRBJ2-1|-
CASSVGYNEQFF
TGTGCCAGCAGCGTAGGTTACAATGAGCAGTTCTTC
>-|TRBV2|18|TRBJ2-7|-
CASRRPGMSRMGSYEQYF
TGTGCCAGCAGACGGCCCGGGATGAGCCGGATGGGCTCCTACGAGCAGTACTTC
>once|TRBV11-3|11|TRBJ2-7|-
CASSQGDEQYF
TGTGCCAGCAGCCAAGGGGACGAGCAGTACTTC
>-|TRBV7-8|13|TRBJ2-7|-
CASSFGVRDEQYF
TGTGCCAGCAGCTTCGGGGTGCGTGACGAGCAGTACTTC
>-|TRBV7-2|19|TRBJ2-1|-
CASSPSIWEAKSSYNEQFF
TGTGCCAGCAGCCCCTCGATCTGGGAGGCCAAGAGCTCCTACAATGAGCAGTTCTTC
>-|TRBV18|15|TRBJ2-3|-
CASSPFNGAGYTQYF
TGTGCCAGCTCACCATTTAACGGAGCTGGGTATACGCAGTATTTT
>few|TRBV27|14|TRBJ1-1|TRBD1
CASSLRQGATEAFF
TGTGCCAGCAGTCTCAGACAGGGGGCCACTGAAGCTTTCTTT
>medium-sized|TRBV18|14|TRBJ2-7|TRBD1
CASSADRGLYEQYF
TGTGCCAGCTCAGCCGACAGGGGGCTCTACGAGCAGTACTTC
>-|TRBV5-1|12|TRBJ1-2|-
CASSQGVRGYTF
TGCGCCAGCAGCCAAGGGGTGCGTGGCTACACCTTC
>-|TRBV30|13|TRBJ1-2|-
CAWSGRRDYGYTF
TGTGCCTGGAGTGGGCGAAGGGACTATGGCTACACCTTC
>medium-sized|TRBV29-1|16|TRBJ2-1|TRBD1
CSVEPWDRKTYNEQFF
TGCAGCGTCGAACCCTGGGACAGAAAGACCTACAATGAGCAGTTCTTC